This TCR beta chain originates from a study of blood T cell repertoires in COVID-19. The overall study: PBMCs, B-cell-depleted T cells, or T cells provided the cDNA or gDNA that made up the material.

Source study methods: Amplifying reference gene primers gave estimates of nucleated cell counts. The assay was immunoSEQ multiplex PCR, and TCRdb's table has in-frame clones only and misses some. That table is the source of V, J and clone size, and D and trimming were worked out from the DNA. The table lists 300,000 to 400,000 clones, less than 85% of them singletons. Study members were between roughly 18 and 89 years old and lived in 25 or so US regions. Those designated as exposed participants met a COVID-19 case within 2 weeks before study entry. Germline V gives CDR1 PRHDT, CDR2 FYEKMQ (reference sequence). V was clipped by 5 bases and J by 0 bases, with 11 bases between them. CDR3 length equals 15 residues.

Sequencing used PBMCs or T cells enriched from blood (not recorded which). V usage is TRBV13 and J usage is TRBJ1-3; D is undetermined. This receptor was identified in a woman younger than 45 who had been exposed to COVID-19. CDR3 bases: TGTGCCAGCAGCGACCTCCGGGACTCTGGAAACACCATATATTTT. This gives the protein CASSDLRDSGNTIYF.